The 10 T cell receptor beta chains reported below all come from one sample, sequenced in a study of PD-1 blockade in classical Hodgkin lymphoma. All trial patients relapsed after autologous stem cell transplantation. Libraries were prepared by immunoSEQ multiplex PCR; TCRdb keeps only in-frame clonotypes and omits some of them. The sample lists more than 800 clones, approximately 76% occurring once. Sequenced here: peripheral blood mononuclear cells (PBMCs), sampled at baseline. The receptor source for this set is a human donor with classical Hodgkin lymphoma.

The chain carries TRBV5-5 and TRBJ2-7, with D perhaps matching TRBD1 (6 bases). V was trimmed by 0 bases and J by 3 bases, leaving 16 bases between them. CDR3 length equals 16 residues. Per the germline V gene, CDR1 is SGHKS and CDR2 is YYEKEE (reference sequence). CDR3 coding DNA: TGTGCCAGCAGCTTGGTGGGGTCAGGGGCGAACTACGAGCAGTACTTC. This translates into CASSLVGSGANYEQYF.

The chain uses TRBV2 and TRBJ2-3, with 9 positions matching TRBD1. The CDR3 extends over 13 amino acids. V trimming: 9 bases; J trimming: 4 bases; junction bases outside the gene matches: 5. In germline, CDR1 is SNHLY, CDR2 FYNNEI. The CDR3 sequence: CARGQGGPDTQYF. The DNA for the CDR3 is TGTGCCAGGGGACAGGGCGGCCCAGATACGCAGTATTTT.

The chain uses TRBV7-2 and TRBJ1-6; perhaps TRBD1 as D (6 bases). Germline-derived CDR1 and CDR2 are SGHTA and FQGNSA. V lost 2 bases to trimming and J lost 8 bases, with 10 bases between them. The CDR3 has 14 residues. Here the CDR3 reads CASSLLDSYSPLHF. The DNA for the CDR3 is TGTGCCAGCAGCTTACTGGACAGCTATTCACCCCTCCACTTT.

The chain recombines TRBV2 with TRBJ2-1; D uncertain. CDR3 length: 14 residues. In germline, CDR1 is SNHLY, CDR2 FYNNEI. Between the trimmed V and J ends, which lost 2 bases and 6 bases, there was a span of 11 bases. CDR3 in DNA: TGTGCCAGCAGTGAATCCTGGGTGAGCAATGAGCAGTTCTTC. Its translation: CASSESWVSNEQFF.

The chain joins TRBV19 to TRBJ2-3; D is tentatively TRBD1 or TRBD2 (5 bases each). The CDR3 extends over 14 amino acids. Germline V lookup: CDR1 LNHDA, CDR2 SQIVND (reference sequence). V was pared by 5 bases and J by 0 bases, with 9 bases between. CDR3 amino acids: CASSLGRSTDTQYF. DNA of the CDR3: TGTGCCAGTAGTTTGGGACGCAGCACAGATACGCAGTATTTT.

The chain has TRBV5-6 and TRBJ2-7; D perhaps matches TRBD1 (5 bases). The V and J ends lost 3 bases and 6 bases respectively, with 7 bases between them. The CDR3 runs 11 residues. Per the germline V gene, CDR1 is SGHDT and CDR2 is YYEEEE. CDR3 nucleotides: TGTGCCAGCAGCTCCAGGGCCGAGCAGTACTTC. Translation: CASSSRAEQYF. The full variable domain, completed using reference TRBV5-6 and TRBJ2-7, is DAGVTQSPTHLIKTRGQQVTLRCSPKSGHDTVSWYQQALGQGPQFIFQYYEEEERQRGNFPDRFSGHQFPNYSSELNVNALLLGDSALYLCASSSRAEQYFGPGTRLTVT.

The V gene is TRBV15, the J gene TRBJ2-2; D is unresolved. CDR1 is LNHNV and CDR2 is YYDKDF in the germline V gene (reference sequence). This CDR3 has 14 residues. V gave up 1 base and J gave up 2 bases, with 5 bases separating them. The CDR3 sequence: CATSRGGNTGELFF. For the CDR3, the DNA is TGTGCCACCAGCAGAGGGGGTAACACCGGGGAGCTGTTTTTT.

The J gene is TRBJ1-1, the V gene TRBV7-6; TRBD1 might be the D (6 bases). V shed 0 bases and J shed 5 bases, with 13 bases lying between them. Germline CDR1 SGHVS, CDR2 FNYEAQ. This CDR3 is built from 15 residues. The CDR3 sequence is CASSLAPGQRTEAFF. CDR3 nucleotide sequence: TGTGCCAGCAGCTTAGCACCGGGACAAAGGACTGAAGCTTTCTTT.

CDR3 nucleotide sequence: TGTGCCAGCAGCTTAGTTATGGGTCCCTGGAATGAGCAGTTCTTC. It codes for CASSLVMGPWNEQFF. V is TRBV7-6 and J is TRBJ2-1; no firm D call. With 1 base removed from V and 7 bases from J, the gap between germline ends came to 14 bases. Germline V gene lookup returns CDR1 SGHVS and CDR2 FNYEAQ. The CDR3 is made up of 15 amino acids. The complete variable domain, with remaining parts taken from reference TRBV7-6 and TRBJ2-1, reads GAGVSQSPRYKVTKRGQDVALRCDPISGHVSLYWYRQALGQGPEFLTYFNYEAQQDKSGLPNDRFSAERPEGSISTLTIQRTEQRDSAMYRCASSLVMGPWNEQFFGPGTRLTVL.

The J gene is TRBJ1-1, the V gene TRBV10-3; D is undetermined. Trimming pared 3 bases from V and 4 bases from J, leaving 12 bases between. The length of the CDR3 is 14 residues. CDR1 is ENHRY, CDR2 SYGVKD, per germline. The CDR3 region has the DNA TGTGCCATCAGTGATACGACCGTGGGCACTGAAGCTTTCTTT. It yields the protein CAISDTTVGTEAFF.